The 23 T cell receptor beta chains presented below share a single source sample, sequenced in a study of shared clonotypes between healthy human individuals. The repertoire was sequenced with immunoSEQ multiplex PCR; TCRdb's copy has only in-frame clones and lacks some. The data show 300,000 to 350,000 clones, more than 60% seen once. Sequenced sample: memory CD4+ T cells sorted from blood. Subset denoted: CD45RA-negative fraction. Every receptor here comes from a man aged 25-40 years in good health.

The CDR3 region has the DNA TGCGCCAGCAGCCACGCGCTACAGGAAAGCTACGAGCAGTACTTC. Its protein is CASSHALQESYEQYF. V gene TRBV4-3 combines with J gene TRBJ2-7, with D possibly TRBD1 on 5 matching bases. The CDR3 totals 15 residues. CDR1 and CDR2 from the germline V gene are LGHNA and YSLEER. The V and J ends lost 3 bases and 3 bases respectively, with 15 bases between them.

This clone has at least ten counts. The chain combines TRBV9 with TRBJ2-1; 7 nucleotides line up with TRBD1. The CDR3 runs 14 residues. Looked up from germline, CDR1 is SGDLS and CDR2 is YYNGEE. The J segment lost 10 bases and the V segment lost 4 bases, leaving 11 bases of the junction unmatched. The CDR3 coding sequence is TGTGCCAGCAGCCCGACAGGGCGCCGCGAAGAGCAGTTCTTC. Encoded protein: CASSPTGRREEQFF. Drawing the rest from reference TRBV9 and TRBJ2-1, the complete variable domain is DSGVTQTPKHLITATGQRVTLRCSPRSGDLSVYWYQQSLDQGLQFLIQYYNGEERAKGNILERFSAQQFPDLHSELNLSSLELGDSALYFCASSPTGRREEQFFGPGTRLTVL.

The rearrangement joins TRBV10-2 to TRBJ2-3; D gene ambiguous. Germline-derived CDR1 and CDR2 are WSHSY and SAAADI. This CDR3 spans 12 amino acids. The V and J ends lost 6 bases and 4 bases respectively, with 8 bases between them. CDR3 in amino acids: CASSLTSDTQYF. Written as DNA, the CDR3 is TGCGCCAGCAGCCTCACCTCAGATACGCAGTATTTT.

The chain recombines TRBV18 with TRBJ2-7; D gene ambiguous. V shed 3 bases and J shed 0 bases, with 6 bases lying between them. The germline CDR1 and CDR2 sequences are KGHSH and LQKENI. The CDR3 spans 13 residues. This chain's CDR3 is CASSPSPSYEQYF. The CDR3 bases are TGTGCCAGCTCACCGTCGCCCTCCTACGAGCAGTACTTC.

The genes are TRBV18 and TRBJ1-4; no reliable D call. Germline CDR1 and CDR2: KGHSH and LQKENI. This CDR3 is built from 15 residues. V dropped 2 bases and J dropped 8 bases, with 15 bases sitting between them. CDR3 protein: CASSPKDRGGEKLFF. For the CDR3, the DNA is TGTGCCAGCTCACCAAAGGATCGCGGAGGAGAAAAACTGTTTTTT.

This rearrangement joins TRBV9 to TRBJ2-2, with D possibly matching TRBD2 (6 bases). V lost 5 bases and J 7 bases, leaving 30 bases between the germline ends. CDR3 length: 19 residues. Germline CDR1 reads SGDLS; CDR2 reads YYNGEE. This CDR3 reads CASSRGYQIERVSDGELFF. The CDR3 DNA reads as TGTGCCAGCAGTCGAGGCTATCAGATTGAGCGGGTGAGCGACGGGGAGCTGTTTTTT.

The V gene is TRBV10-3, the J gene TRBJ2-2; D is possibly TRBD1 (5 bases). Per germline, CDR1 ENHRY and CDR2 SYGVKD. V lost 6 bases, J lost 6 bases, and 8 bases lay in between. The CDR3 extends over 12 amino acids. The CDR3 region has the DNA TGTGCCATCAGGACAGTAGCCGGGGAGCTGTTTTTT. The encoded protein is CAIRTVAGELFF.

The chain is built from TRBV6-1 and TRBJ2-3; 7 bases map to TRBD2. Per germline, CDR1 MNHNS and CDR2 SASEGT. This CDR3 contains 15 residues. Trimming took 5 bases from V and 3 from J; bases not matched to a gene: 8. The CDR3 protein is CASSSGLAVTDTQYF. DNA for the CDR3: TGTGCCAGCAGTTCGGGCCTAGCGGTTACAGATACGCAGTATTTT.

The chain recombines TRBV5-6 with TRBJ2-7, with D possibly TRBD2 on 5 matching bases. Germline CDR1 is SGHDT and CDR2 is YYEEEE. The CDR3 runs 15 residues. V was pared by 1 base and J by 1 base, with 12 bases between. The CDR3 reads CASSLFWTGSYEQYF. The CDR3 DNA sequence: TGTGCCAGCAGCTTGTTTTGGACGGGGTCCTACGAGCAGTACTTC.

The CDR3 bases are TGTGCCACCTCGAAACAAAGTGGACTAGCGGGACCTCCCGGGGAGCTGTTTTTT. Its translation is CATSKQSGLAGPPGELFF. The rearrangement links TRBV9 to TRBJ2-2, with 12 positions matching TRBD2. The CDR3 spans 18 residues. V gave up 9 bases and J gave up 6 bases; unmatched junction bases: 18. Germline lookup yields CDR1 SGDLS and CDR2 YYNGEE.

This chain uses TRBV28 with TRBJ2-1; 7 bases match TRBD2. The J segment lost 7 bases and the V segment lost 4 bases, leaving 13 bases of the junction unmatched. The CDR3 is made up of 16 amino acids. Germline V gene data show CDR1 as MDHEN and CDR2 as SYDVKM. The CDR3 DNA follows: TGTGCCAGCAGTTCCTTAAGCGGGATGGGCTTGAATGAGCAGTTCTTC. It translates to CASSSLSGMGLNEQFF.

There are a few counts of this clone. CDR3 in DNA: TGCGCCAGCAGCAACGCCAACTCTGGGGCCAACGTCCTGACTTTC. It translates to CASSNANSGANVLTF. This chain links TRBV5-1 with TRBJ2-6; D uncertain. The ends were cut back, 4 bases at V and 0 bases at J, with 8 bases in the middle. The CDR3 contains 15 residues. Germline values: CDR1 SGHRS, CDR2 YFSETQ.

The chain is built from TRBV4-1 and TRBJ1-1, with D perhaps TRBD1 (6 bases). The germline V and J ends were trimmed by 1 base and 2 bases, with 8 bases remaining between them. The CDR3 extends over 14 amino acids. Per germline, CDR1 MGHRA and CDR2 YSYEKL. The chain's CDR3 is CASSQVQGNTEAFF. In DNA form, the CDR3 reads TGCGCCAGCAGCCAAGTACAGGGAAACACTGAAGCTTTCTTT.

Comment on this clone: Sequence at one end of the junction differs from germline and may be a read error. V and J are TRBV9 and TRBJ2-2; D call uncertain. CDR3 length: 14 amino acids. Germline V CDR1 and CDR2: SGDLS, YYNGEE. The CDR3 loop is CANSVDIEQGELFF. The CDR3 region has the DNA TGTGCCAACAGCGTAGATATAGAGCAGGGGGAGCTGTTTTTT.

This chain uses TRBV27 with TRBJ2-3; either TRBD1 or TRBD2 may supply D (6 bases each). V was pared by 2 bases and J by 3 bases, with 12 bases between. CDR1 is MNHEY, CDR2 SMNVEV, per germline (reference sequence). The CDR3 has 15 amino acids. The CDR3 coding sequence is TGTGCCAGCAGTTTACGCAGGAGGGGGACAGATACGCAGTATTTT. Its protein product is CASSLRRRGTDTQYF.

This clone was recorded a few times. The chain uses TRBV5-1 and TRBJ2-2, with 11 bases matching TRBD2. The CDR3 sequence is 16 residues long. CDR1 SGHRS and CDR2 YFSETQ come from the germline V gene. The V and J ends lost 0 bases and 5 bases, in that order; junction bases with no gene match: 3. CDR3 region: CASSLGASGRTGELFF. For the CDR3, the DNA is TGCGCCAGCAGCTTGGGGGCTAGCGGGAGGACCGGGGAGCTGTTTTTT. Based on the CDR3 plus reference TRBV5-1 and TRBJ2-2, the full variable domain is KAGVTQTPRYLIKTRGQQVTLSCSPISGHRSVSWYQQTPGQGLQFLFEYFSETQRNKGNFPGRFSGRQFSNSRSEMNVSTLELGDSALYLCASSLGASGRTGELFFGEGSRLTVL.

The chain employs TRBV5-4 and TRBJ2-5; D tentatively reads TRBD1 or TRBD2 (5 bases each). V gave up 2 bases and J gave up 5 bases, with 13 bases separating them. CDR3 size: 14 residues. Germline loops: CDR1 SGHNT, CDR2 YYREEE (reference sequence). The CDR3 region is CASSFRGPRETQYF. DNA for the CDR3: TGTGCCAGCAGCTTCCGGGGACCACGGGAGACCCAGTACTTC. Based on the CDR3 plus reference TRBV5-4 and TRBJ2-5, the full variable domain is ETGVTQSPTHLIKTRGQQVTLRCSSQSGHNTVSWYQQALGQGPQFIFQYYREEENGRGNFPPRFSGLQFPNYSSELNVNALELDDSALYLCASSFRGPRETQYFGPGTRLLVL.

The genes are TRBV28 and TRBJ1-5; 8 bases fit TRBD1. The germline gives CDR1 MDHEN, CDR2 SYDVKM. The V gene end was trimmed by 2 bases and the J gene end by 4 bases; junction bases not matched to a gene: 7. CDR3 length: 16 amino acids. The CDR3 DNA is TGTGCCAGCAGTTTAATCACAGGGGGAAAAAATCAGCCCCAGCATTTT. Amino acid sequence: CASSLITGGKNQPQHF.

A few counts support this clone. This sequence joins TRBV5-1 and TRBJ2-2, with D tentatively TRBD1 (5 bases). The CDR3 runs 15 residues. Germline CDR1 reads SGHRS; CDR2 reads YFSETQ. V was shortened by 4 bases and J by 4 bases, with 14 bases between the two germline ends. The DNA for the CDR3 is TGCGCCAGCAGCCCTACCTCAGGGCCCACCGGGGAGCTGTTTTTT. It specifies CASSPTSGPTGELFF.

V is TRBV5-4 and J is TRBJ2-5; weak D call: TRBD2 (5 bases). Trimming took off 0 bases at V and 5 bases at J, with 14 bases between the two ends. The CDR3 extends over 15 amino acids. Germline V gene data show CDR1 as SGHNT and CDR2 as YYREEE (reference sequence). Written as DNA, the CDR3 is TGTGCCAGCAGCTTGGGAGGGAGCGCGGCGGAGACCCAGTACTTC. Amino acid sequence: CASSLGGSAAETQYF.

This clone was found a few times. The V and J genes are TRBV29-1 and TRBJ2-3; 7 bases map to TRBD2. The germline V gene encodes CDR1 SQVTM and CDR2 ANQGSEA. The CDR3 has 14 residues. Trimming cost V 4 bases and J 5 bases; bases outside gene matches: 9. DNA for the CDR3: TGCAGCGTTGTGGCGGGGGTGACACGAGATACGCAGTATTTT. Translating gives CSVVAGVTRDTQYF.

The DNA for the CDR3 is TGTGCCAGTAGTACCACCGGGACTAGCGGGAAGACCTACAATGAGCAGTTCTTC. It yields the protein CASSTTGTSGKTYNEQFF. The rearrangement joins TRBV19 to TRBJ2-1; 13 nucleotides match TRBD2. The CDR3 totals 18 residues. CDR1 is LNHDA, CDR2 SQIVND, per germline (reference sequence). Trimming took 4 bases from V and 2 from J; bases not matched to a gene: 8.

J is TRBJ2-1 and V is TRBV29-1, with a tentative D call TRBD1 (6 bases). Trimming pared 6 bases from V and 15 bases from J, leaving 15 bases between. This CDR3 is 10 amino acids long. In germline, CDR1 is SQVTM, CDR2 ANQGSEA. The CDR3 coding sequence is TGCAGCGTCAACGCAGGGGTTGGGTTCTTC. This gives the protein CSVNAGVGFF.